The 2 T cell receptor beta chains reported below all come from one sample, sequenced in a study of monozygotic twins with inflammatory bowel disease (dated by TCRdb to about 2019). Libraries were constructed by 5' RACE. The sequencer listed for this sample is Illumina HiSeq 2500. The reads went through TCRdb reprocessing, and each CDR3 protein sequence gets one entry with no DNA. The table for this sample lists roughly 100,000 distinct CDR3 sequences. The ten largest clones add up to less than 2% of the sample. The sequencing sample was made of blood. The receptors come from a human donor with ulcerative colitis or Crohn's disease, or a healthy co-twin of an affected twin (not recorded which).

The J gene is TRBJ2-5, the V gene TRBV5-1; the D gene TCRdb calls, TRBD2, cannot be checked with no DNA. This CDR3 comprises 16 residues. The germline CDR1 and CDR2 sequences are SGHRS and YFSETQ. This CDR3 reads CASSEDGTPRWETQYF.

The V and J genes are TRBV28 and TRBJ2-7. Germline CDR1 reads MDHEN; CDR2 reads SYDVKM. This CDR3 is 12 amino acids long. The CDR3 loop is CASTDLPYEQYF.